This T cell receptor (beta chain) is from a study of CD8+ T cells in alopecia areata. Whole-study context: Tofacitinib was taken orally by treated patients, and the dose was 5 to 10 mg twice daily. Study-wide points: Possibly because of HLA-related factors, TCR sharing was less clear across patients than in mice.

RNA was isolated and reverse transcribed to cDNA, the sequencing template. The table came from immunoSEQ multiplex PCR; TCRdb's copy has only in-frame clones and leaves some out. The data show roughly 98,000 clones, 60% to 75% seen once. CDR3 size: 16 residues. Germline CDR1 is SGHTA and CDR2 is FQGNSA. V gave up 1 base and J gave up 0 bases, with 7 bases separating them. On this clone itself: Its antigen is undetermined.

The treatment is: oral pan-JAK inhibitor, 5-10 mg twice daily. The TCR comes from a human donor with alopecia areata. V and J are TRBV7-2 and TRBJ1-6; D gene uncertain. Source: CD8+ T cells sorted from blood, taken at week 4, from a patient treated with tofacitinib. CDR3 protein: CASSLVQSSYNSPLHF. The CDR3 DNA reads as TGTGCCAGCAGCTTAGTACAGAGCTCCTATAATTCACCCCTCCACTTT.